Listed below are T cell receptor beta chains from one sample, sequenced in a study of blood T cell repertoires in COVID-19. Measured with immunoSEQ multiplex PCR; TCRdb has only the in-frame clones, and not every one. The table shows around 120,000 clones, with less than 90% occurring only once. Sequenced input: peripheral blood. These receptor sequences come from a man aged 65 to 79 with acute or convalescent COVID-19. CDR3s include the opening cysteine and the closing phenylalanine or tryptophan. A D gene is named only where the DNA matches it firmly. Size is stated for part of the rows, as once, few or many counts, or as a class when the clone is expanded.

d_call,clone_size,j_call,v_call,cdr3_nt,cdr3_aa
TRBD1,.,TRBJ1-2,TRBV3-1/TRBV3-2,TGTGCCAGCAGTCCTACTCTTTTTCGGACAGGGACGAATGGCTACACCTTC,CASSPTLFRTGTNGYTF
TRBD1,.,TRBJ2-1,TRBV25-1,TGTGCCAGCAGTAACGGGGACAGGGGGTCGGCTATAAATGAGCAGTTCTTC,CASSNGDRGSAINEQFF
TRBD2,few,TRBJ2-7,TRBV13,TGTGCCAGCAGCCAACCCGGGACTAATCACGAGCAGTACTTC,CASSQPGTNHEQYF
.,.,TRBJ2-4,TRBV6-5,TGTGCCAGCAGGCCCTCGGGGGAAAACATTCAGTACTTC,CASRPSGENIQYF
TRBD2,once,TRBJ2-5,TRBV15,TGTGCCACCCAGCGGGGGCAGCTGGAGACCCAGTACTTC,CATQRGQLETQYF
.,.,TRBJ2-7,TRBV7-2,TGTGCCAGCAGCTTAGTCTCGGACAGCTCCTACGAGCAGTACTTC,CASSLVSDSSYEQYF
.,few,TRBJ2-2,TRBV9,TGTGCCAGCAGCGTGTGGGGTGGAACAAGCGGTGCCGGGGAGCTGTTTTTT,CASSVWGGTSGAGELFF
TRBD2,.,TRBJ2-2,TRBV18,TGTGCCAGCTCAACCGGACTAGCGGGGCGCACCGGGGAGCTGTTTTTT,CASSTGLAGRTGELFF
.,.,TRBJ1-1,TRBV5-1,TGCGCCAGCAGCCAGGACAGCACTGAAGCTTTCTTT,CASSQDSTEAFF
TRBD1,.,TRBJ1-2,TRBV11-2,TGTGCCAGCAGCCTCGATACAGGGGGCGATGGCTACACCTTC,CASSLDTGGDGYTF
TRBD1,.,TRBJ2-5,TRBV6-5,TGTGCCAGCGGGACAGGGGGCTTGACCCAGTACTTC,CASGTGGLTQYF
.,few,TRBJ2-7,TRBV11-2,TGTGCCAGCAGCTTAGGGCAGGGAAACTCCTACGAGCAGTACTTC,CASSLGQGNSYEQYF
.,few,TRBJ1-1,TRBV7-2,TGTGCCAGCAGCTTATCAGGACTCGGCACTGAAGCTTTCTTT,CASSLSGLGTEAFF
.,.,TRBJ2-7,TRBV5-1,TGCGCCAGCAGCCCCCCCGGCAGGGCCTACGAGCAGTACTTC,CASSPPGRAYEQYF
TRBD2,once,TRBJ2-3,TRBV19,TGTGCCAGTAGACCTTCCGGGACTAGCGGGGTCGGGGATACGCAGTATTTT,CASRPSGTSGVGDTQYF
.,.,TRBJ2-2,TRBV18,TGTGCCAGCTCTCGATTCCGGGACACCGAAACCGGGGAGCTGTTTTTT,CASSRFRDTETGELFF
TRBD1,.,TRBJ1-4,TRBV2,TGTGCCAGCAGTTTACAAAACAGGGAAGGGGGCGAAAAACTGTTTTTT,CASSLQNREGGEKLFF
.,.,TRBJ2-1,TRBV12-3/TRBV12-4,TGTGCCAGCAGGGGCCCGTGGGGGCGTGAGCAGTTCTTC,CASRGPWGREQFF
.,.,TRBJ1-3,TRBV7-9,TGTGCCAGCAGCTTGGGCCCAGGGTTAGGAAACACCATATATTTT,CASSLGPGLGNTIYF
TRBD2,.,TRBJ2-7,TRBV2,TGTGCCAGCAGTGACAGGCGGGGGGCAACCTACGAGCAGTACTTC,CASSDRRGATYEQYF
.,.,TRBJ2-7,TRBV11-2,TGTGCCAGCAGCTCCCCGGGGAGGGGAGGGGGGAGGTCCTACGAGCAGTACTTC,CASSSPGRGGGRSYEQYF
TRBD2,few,TRBJ2-3,TRBV5-4,TGTGCCAGCAGCTTCGGGGGGACAGATACGCAGTATTTT,CASSFGGTDTQYF
TRBD2,.,TRBJ2-3,TRBV7-6,TGTGCCAGCAGCTTAGTGGCCGGGGGGGGGAGCACAGATACGCAGTATTTT,CASSLVAGGGSTDTQYF
TRBD2,.,TRBJ2-1,TRBV5-1,TGCGCCAGCAGTGTAGCGGGCGGTTTCAATGAGCAGTTCTTC,CASSVAGGFNEQFF
.,.,TRBJ1-2,TRBV6-6,TGTGCCAGCAGTCCTTCCCGAGGCGATACCTATGGCTACACCTTC,CASSPSRGDTYGYTF
TRBD1,.,TRBJ2-2,TRBV19,TGTGCCAGTAGAACCCCCACAGGGGGCGGAAACACCGGGGAGCTGTTTTTT,CASRTPTGGGNTGELFF
TRBD2,.,TRBJ2-1,TRBV7-7,TGTGCTAGCAGCGCATTAGCGGGGGGGCACAATGAGCAGTTCTTC,CASSALAGGHNEQFF
TRBD2,.,TRBJ2-1,TRBV6-4,TGTGCCAGCAGTGACATGGCGGGGGTTGCCTACAATGAGCAGTTCTTC,CASSDMAGVAYNEQFF
.,.,TRBJ1-5,TRBV5-1,TGCGCCAGCAGCCCCGGGGCAGGGGCCTATCAGCCCCAGCATTTT,CASSPGAGAYQPQHF
TRBD1,.,TRBJ2-7,TRBV18,TGTGCCAGCTCACCACCTTCAGGGGGCTACGAGCAGTACTTC,CASSPPSGGYEQYF
.,.,TRBJ1-2,TRBV6-1,TGTGCCAGCAGTGAAGGGCCGGGGTTCATTGGCTACACCTTC,CASSEGPGFIGYTF
.,once,TRBJ1-3,TRBV3-1/TRBV3-2,TGTGCCAGCGGTCCTCAGGGCATTACGGGAAACACCATATATTTT,CASGPQGITGNTIYF
.,.,TRBJ2-7,TRBV5-6,TGTGCCAGCAGCAAACAGGGTAGGTACGAGCAGTACTTC,CASSKQGRYEQYF
.,.,TRBJ2-6,TRBV19,TGTGCCAGTAGTATAAAAGGGGCCGGGGCCAACGTCCTGACTTTC,CASSIKGAGANVLTF
TRBD1,.,TRBJ2-1,TRBV9,TGTGCCAGCAGCGTAGTGGGACAGGACTACAATGAGCAGTTCTTC,CASSVVGQDYNEQFF
.,few,TRBJ1-6,TRBV5-1,TGCGCCAGCAGCGAGGGGGTCCTGGTATCCTTGAATAATTCACCCCTCCACTTT,CASSEGVLVSLNNSPLHF
TRBD1,.,TRBJ1-5,TRBV19,TGTGCCAGTACCACACAGGGGTCGGGATATGGCAATCAGCCCCAGCATTTT,CASTTQGSGYGNQPQHF
TRBD2,.,TRBJ2-5,TRBV5-4,TGTGCCAGCAGCTTATTTGCGGGGGGCCGGGAGACCCAGTACTTC,CASSLFAGGRETQYF
.,.,TRBJ1-5,TRBV7-9,TGTGCCAGCAGTCCTGGAGGGAATCAGCCCCAGCATTTT,CASSPGGNQPQHF
.,few,TRBJ2-2,TRBV5-1,TGCGCCAGCAGCTTCCGGACAACGAACACCGGGGAGCTGTTTTTT,CASSFRTTNTGELFF
TRBD1,.,TRBJ1-1,TRBV19,TGTGCCAGTAGGGACAGGGGGGGCACTGAAGCTTTCTTT,CASRDRGGTEAFF
TRBD2,.,TRBJ2-2,TRBV27,TGTGCCAGCAGTTTAAGGGAGGGAAACACCGGGGAGCTGTTTTTT,CASSLREGNTGELFF
TRBD2,.,TRBJ2-3,TRBV7-9,TGTGCCAGCAGCTTTTTTCGGGGGGGCGCCACAGATACGCAGTATTTT,CASSFFRGGATDTQYF
.,.,TRBJ2-7,TRBV10-1,TGCGCCAGCAGTGAGTCGAAGGCTGGGGCCGAGCAGTACTTC,CASSESKAGAEQYF
.,.,TRBJ2-2,TRBV7-8,TGTGCCAGCAGGGAACAGGGCTTAGCCGGGGAGCTGTTTTTT,CASREQGLAGELFF
TRBD1,.,TRBJ2-7,TRBV18,TGTGCCAGCTCACTAGGGGACAGGGGGTTGGCCGAGCAGTACTTC,CASSLGDRGLAEQYF
TRBD1,.,TRBJ1-2,TRBV7-9,TGTGCCAGCAGCTCCCCGAGGGGACAGGGGAACTATGGCTACACCTTC,CASSSPRGQGNYGYTF
TRBD2,.,TRBJ2-1,TRBV5-1,TGCGCCAGCGGAGCTAGCGGGTCCTACAATGAGCAGTTCTTC,CASGASGSYNEQFF